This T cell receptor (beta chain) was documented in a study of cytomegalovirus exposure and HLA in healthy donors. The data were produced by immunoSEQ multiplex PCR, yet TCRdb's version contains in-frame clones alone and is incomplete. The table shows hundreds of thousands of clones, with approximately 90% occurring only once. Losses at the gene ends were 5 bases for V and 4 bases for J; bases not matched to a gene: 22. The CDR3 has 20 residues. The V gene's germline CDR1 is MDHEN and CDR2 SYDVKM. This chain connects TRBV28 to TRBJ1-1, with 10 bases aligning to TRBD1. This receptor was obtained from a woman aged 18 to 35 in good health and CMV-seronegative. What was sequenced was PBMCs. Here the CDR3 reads CASSRQSLRSGTGVFTEAFF. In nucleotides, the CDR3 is TGTGCCAGCAGTCGACAAAGCCTAAGGTCCGGGACAGGGGTGTTCACTGAAGCTTTCTTT. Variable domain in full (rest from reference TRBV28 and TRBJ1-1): DVKVTQSSRYLVKRTGEKVFLECVQDMDHENMFWYRQDPGLGLRLIYFSYDVKMKEKGDIPEGYSVSREKKERFSLILESASTNQTSMYLCASSRQSLRSGTGVFTEAFFGQGTRLTVV.